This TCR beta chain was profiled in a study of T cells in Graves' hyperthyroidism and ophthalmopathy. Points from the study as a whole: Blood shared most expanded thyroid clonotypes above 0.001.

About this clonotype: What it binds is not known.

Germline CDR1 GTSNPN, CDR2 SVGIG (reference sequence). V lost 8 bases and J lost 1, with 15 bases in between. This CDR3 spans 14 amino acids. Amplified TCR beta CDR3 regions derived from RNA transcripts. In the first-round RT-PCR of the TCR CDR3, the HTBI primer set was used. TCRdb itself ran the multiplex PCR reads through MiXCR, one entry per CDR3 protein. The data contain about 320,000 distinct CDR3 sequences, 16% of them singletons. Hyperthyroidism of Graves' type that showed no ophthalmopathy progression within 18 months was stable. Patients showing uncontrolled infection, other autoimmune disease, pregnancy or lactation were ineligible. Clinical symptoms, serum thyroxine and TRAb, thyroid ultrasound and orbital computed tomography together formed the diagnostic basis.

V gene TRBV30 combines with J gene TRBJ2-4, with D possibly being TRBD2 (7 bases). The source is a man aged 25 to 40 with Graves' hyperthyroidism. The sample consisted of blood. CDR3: CAREGEEAKNIQYF. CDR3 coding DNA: TGTGCCAGGGAGGGGGAGGAGGCCAAAAACATTCAGTACTTC.